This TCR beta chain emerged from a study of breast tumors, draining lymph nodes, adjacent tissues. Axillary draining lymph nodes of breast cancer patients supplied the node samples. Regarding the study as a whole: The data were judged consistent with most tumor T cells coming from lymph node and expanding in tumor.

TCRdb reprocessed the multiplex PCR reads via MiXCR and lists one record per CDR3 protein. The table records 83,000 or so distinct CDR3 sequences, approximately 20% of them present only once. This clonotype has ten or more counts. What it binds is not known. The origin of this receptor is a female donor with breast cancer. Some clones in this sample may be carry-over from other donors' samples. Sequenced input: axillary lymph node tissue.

The CDR3: CASSHLPGGGSNTGELFF. Here the CDR3 DNA reads TGCGCCAGCAGCCATCTCCCGGGTGGGGGCTCGAACACCGGGGAGCTGTTTTTT. V is TRBV4-3 and J is TRBJ2-2; D is perhaps TRBD1 (6 bases). Per the germline V gene, CDR1 is LGHNA and CDR2 is YSLEER. Between the trimmed V and J ends, which lost 3 bases and 0 bases, there was a span of 17 bases. CDR3 size: 18 residues.